The rows below give T cell receptor beta chains drawn from one sample of a study of T-cell reconstitution after alpha-beta-depleted transplantation in children. TCRdb independently ran MiXCR on the PCR reads; one entry per CDR3 protein. Among 250,000 to 300,000 distinct CDR3 sequences listed, around 10% were seen once. This specimen consisted of PBMCs, obtained before TCRalphabeta/CD19-depleted stem cell transplant. Receptors originate from a boy less than two years old with acute myeloid leukemia, due to receive a stem cell transplant. The CDR3 runs from the conserved cysteine through the conserved F or W. Each record gives: V gene, J gene, D gene, clone size, CDR3 length, CDR3 protein, CDR3 DNA. A D gene is named only where the DNA matches it firmly. A clone size is listed for some rows: how often the clone was seen (once, few, many), or a class if it is expanded.

v_call: TRBV6-5; j_call: TRBJ2-5; d_call: TRBD2; clone_size: NA; cdr3_length: 17; cdr3_aa: CASSYSTGGVLGETQYF; cdr3_nt: TGTGCCAGCAGTTATTCGACGGGGGGGGTGTTAGGGGAGACCCAGTACTTC
v_call: TRBV12-3/TRBV12-4; j_call: TRBJ2-5; d_call: NA; clone_size: many; cdr3_length: 13; cdr3_aa: CASSRTVLETQYF; cdr3_nt: TGTGCCAGCAGCCGGACAGTTCTAGAGACCCAGTACTTC
v_call: TRBV12-3/TRBV12-4; j_call: TRBJ2-3; d_call: NA; clone_size: many; cdr3_length: 15; cdr3_aa: CASSFTNSPTDTQYF; cdr3_nt: TGTGCCAGCAGTTTTACAAACTCCCCCACAGATACGCAGTATTTT
v_call: TRBV28; j_call: TRBJ2-3; d_call: TRBD2; clone_size: few; cdr3_length: 15; cdr3_aa: CASSFHSGRVDTQYF; cdr3_nt: TGTGCCAGCAGTTTCCATAGCGGGAGAGTGGATACGCAGTATTTT
v_call: TRBV20-1; j_call: TRBJ2-5; d_call: TRBD1; clone_size: NA; cdr3_length: 15; cdr3_aa: CSATSYRGIRETQYF; cdr3_nt: TGCAGTGCTACCTCGTACAGGGGGATAAGGGAGACCCAGTACTTC
v_call: TRBV7-9; j_call: TRBJ2-4; d_call: NA; clone_size: many; cdr3_length: 15; cdr3_aa: CASSLQGTAKNIQYF; cdr3_nt: TGTGCCAGCAGCTTACAGGGGACAGCCAAAAACATTCAGTACTTC
v_call: TRBV12-5; j_call: TRBJ2-5; d_call: NA; clone_size: many; cdr3_length: 13; cdr3_aa: CASGDSIQETQYF; cdr3_nt: TGTGCTAGTGGGGACAGCATACAAGAGACCCAGTACTTC
v_call: TRBV27; j_call: TRBJ2-7; d_call: NA; clone_size: few; cdr3_length: 11; cdr3_aa: CASSQGGPEYF; cdr3_nt: TGTGCCAGCAGCCAGGGGGGACCTGAGTACTTC
v_call: TRBV11-2; j_call: TRBJ2-2; d_call: NA; clone_size: many; cdr3_length: 14; cdr3_aa: CASSLRRYTGELFF; cdr3_nt: TGTGCCAGCAGCTTACGACGGTACACCGGGGAGCTGTTTTTT
v_call: TRBV12-3/TRBV12-4; j_call: TRBJ1-5; d_call: TRBD1; clone_size: many; cdr3_length: 17; cdr3_aa: CASSLEFGQGMDQPQHF; cdr3_nt: TGTGCCAGCAGTTTAGAGTTCGGACAGGGCATGGATCAGCCCCAGCATTTT
v_call: TRBV5-1; j_call: TRBJ2-1; d_call: TRBD2; clone_size: NA; cdr3_length: 16; cdr3_aa: CASSFPGLAGGNEQFF; cdr3_nt: TGCGCCAGCAGCTTCCCGGGACTAGCGGGGGGGAATGAGCAGTTCTTC
v_call: TRBV18; j_call: TRBJ1-2; d_call: NA; clone_size: few; cdr3_length: 13; cdr3_aa: CASSPEGDYGYTF; cdr3_nt: TGTGCCAGCTCACCGGAGGGGGACTATGGCTACACCTTC
v_call: TRBV7-6; j_call: TRBJ2-7; d_call: TRBD2; clone_size: NA; cdr3_length: 15; cdr3_aa: CASSLEGSGVYEQYF; cdr3_nt: TGTGCCAGCAGCTTAGAGGGTAGCGGGGTATACGAGCAGTACTTC
v_call: TRBV9; j_call: TRBJ2-7; d_call: TRBD2; clone_size: many; cdr3_length: 16; cdr3_aa: CASSVGTSGVLYEQYF; cdr3_nt: TGTGCCAGCAGCGTAGGGACTAGCGGGGTGCTATACGAGCAGTACTTC
v_call: TRBV12-3/TRBV12-4; j_call: TRBJ1-2; d_call: NA; clone_size: many; cdr3_length: 12; cdr3_aa: CASSLKNYGYTF; cdr3_nt: TGTGCCAGCAGTTTGAAGAACTATGGCTACACCTTC
v_call: TRBV12-3/TRBV12-4; j_call: TRBJ2-2; d_call: TRBD1; clone_size: many; cdr3_length: 15; cdr3_aa: CASSLWGQGTGELFF; cdr3_nt: TGTGCCAGCAGTTTATGGGGACAGGGCACCGGGGAGCTGTTTTTT
v_call: TRBV7-9; j_call: TRBJ2-4; d_call: NA; clone_size: many; cdr3_length: 15; cdr3_aa: CASSLSTDFKNIQYF; cdr3_nt: TGTGCCAGCAGCCTATCGACTGATTTCAAAAACATTCAGTACTTC
v_call: TRBV5-5; j_call: TRBJ2-7; d_call: NA; clone_size: many; cdr3_length: 14; cdr3_aa: CASSLDSGGRRQYF; cdr3_nt: TGTGCCAGCAGCTTGGACTCCGGGGGGCGGAGGCAGTACTTC